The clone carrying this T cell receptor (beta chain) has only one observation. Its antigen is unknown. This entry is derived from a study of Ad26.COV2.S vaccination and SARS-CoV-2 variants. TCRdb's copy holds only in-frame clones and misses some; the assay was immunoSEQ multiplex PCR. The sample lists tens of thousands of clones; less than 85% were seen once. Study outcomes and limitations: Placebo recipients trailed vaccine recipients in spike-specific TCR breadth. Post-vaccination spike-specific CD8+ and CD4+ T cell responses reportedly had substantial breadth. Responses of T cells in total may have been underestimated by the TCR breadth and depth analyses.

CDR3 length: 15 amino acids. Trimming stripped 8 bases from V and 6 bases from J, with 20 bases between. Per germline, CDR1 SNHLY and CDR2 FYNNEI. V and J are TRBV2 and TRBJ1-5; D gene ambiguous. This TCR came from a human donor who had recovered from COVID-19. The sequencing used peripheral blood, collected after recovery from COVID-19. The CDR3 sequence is CASGRESGVSQPQHF. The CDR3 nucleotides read TGTGCCAGCGGACGGGAAAGCGGGGTGAGTCAGCCCCAGCATTTT.